What follows are 14 T cell receptor beta chains derived from one specimen sequenced in a study of T cell repertoires in cytomegalovirus infection. TCRdb re-analysed the reads in MiXCR, keeping a single row per CDR3 protein. Of approximately 700,000 distinct CDR3 sequences in the sample, roughly 35% were seen once. The sequenced sample consisted of PBMCs. The receptors were sampled from a human donor in good health (CMV status not recorded). Some clones in this sample may be carry-over from other donors' samples.

The rearrangement uses TRBV20-1 and TRBJ1-3; D ambiguous. CDR1 is DFQATT and CDR2 is SNEGSKA in the germline V gene (reference sequence). Trimming removed 8 bases from V and 0 bases from J, with 14 bases in between. The CDR3 contains 14 residues. CDR3 coding DNA: TGCAGTTCTGGTCGTCATCGCTCTGGAAACACCATATATTTT. Its protein product is CSSGRHRSGNTIYF.

The CDR3 loop is CSARPAGLSQETQYF. CDR3 DNA sequence: TGCAGTGCTAGGCCAGCGGGGCTATCCCAAGAGACCCAGTACTTC. This chain connects TRBV20-1 to TRBJ2-5, with 7 bases matching TRBD2. This CDR3 has 15 amino acids. CDR1 is DFQATT and CDR2 is SNEGSKA in the germline V gene (reference sequence). Trimming cost V 3 bases and J 1 base; bases outside gene matches: 8.

The chain links TRBV11-2 to TRBJ1-4, with 10 bases that match TRBD1. CDR1 is SGHAT and CDR2 is FQNNGV in the germline V gene. V lost 5 bases and J lost 0; bases outside the gene matches: 6. CDR3 length equals 17 residues. CDR3 loop: CASSPGQGHATNEKLFF. The DNA of the CDR3 is TGTGCCAGCAGCCCGGGACAGGGGCACGCAACTAATGAAAAACTGTTTTTT.

This chain uses TRBV6-1 with TRBJ1-5; D not certain. In germline, CDR1 is MNHNS, CDR2 SASEGT. This CDR3 is built from 15 residues. V was shortened by 6 bases and J by 0 bases, with 12 bases between the two germline ends. CDR3 amino acids: CASSSGRNSNQPQHF. The DNA of the CDR3 is TGTGCCAGCAGCTCTGGACGGAATAGCAATCAGCCCCAGCATTTT.

This clonotype showed up just a few times. This rearrangement joins TRBV6-6 to TRBJ2-3, with a weak D call TRBD2 (6 bases). CDR3 length equals 16 residues. Between the trimmed V and J ends, which lost 0 bases and 2 bases, there was a span of 12 bases. CDR1 MNHNY and CDR2 SVGAGI come from the germline V gene (reference sequence). The DNA of the CDR3 is TGTGCCAGCAGTTACTCGAGGCTAGCGAACACAGATACGCAGTATTTT. Encoded protein: CASSYSRLANTDTQYF.

This clonotype was seen more than once but under ten times. In DNA, the CDR3 is TGTGCCAGCAGTTTCACGGGCAGGATAGTTGATGAGCAGTTCTTC. Translation: CASSFTGRIVDEQFF. V usage is TRBV28 and J usage is TRBJ2-1; the D is unclear. Germline V gene sequence: CDR1 MDHEN, CDR2 SYDVKM. The V end was cut by 3 bases, the J end by 8 bases, with 17 bases between. The CDR3 is 15 amino acids.

This clonotype was detected only a few times. V usage is TRBV7-9 and J usage is TRBJ2-7; no clear D gene. The germline V and J ends were trimmed by 4 bases and 2 bases, with 9 bases remaining between them. From germline, CDR1 is SEHNR and CDR2 FQNEAQ (reference sequence). The CDR3 totals 13 residues. The CDR3: CASSSRGAYEQYF. The DNA for the CDR3 is TGTGCCAGCAGCTCCCGTGGGGCCTACGAGCAGTACTTC.

The V gene is TRBV6-6, the J gene TRBJ1-6; unclear D gene. Trimming pared 2 bases from V and 0 bases from J, leaving 8 bases between. Germline assignment: CDR1 MNHNY and CDR2 SVGAGI (reference sequence). There are 16 residues in the CDR3. The CDR3: CASSYGRSSYNSPLHF. In nucleotides, the CDR3 is TGTGCCAGCAGTTACGGGCGGAGCTCCTATAATTCACCCCTCCACTTT.

This clonotype was seen a few times. The rearrangement joins TRBV10-3 to TRBJ2-1; 7 bases fit TRBD1. The CDR3 is made up of 11 amino acids. The germline V gene has CDR1 ENHRY and CDR2 SYGVKD. J gave up 9 bases and V 4 bases, and 0 bases lay outside the gene matches. CDR3 sequence: CAISGQGEQFF. The CDR3 DNA follows: TGTGCCATCAGTGGACAGGGTGAGCAGTTCTTC.

This sequence joins TRBV12-3 or TRBV12-4 and TRBJ1-2; TRBD1 might be the D (6 bases). This CDR3 has 16 residues. V was clipped by 5 bases and J by 2 bases, with 18 bases between them. The CDR3 nucleotides are TGTGCCAGCAGTCCATCACCGGGACACATAAACTATGGCTACACCTTC. Its translation is CASSPSPGHINYGYTF.

The chain combines TRBV28 with TRBJ2-7; tentatively, D is TRBD1 or TRBD2 (5 bases each). CDR1 MDHEN and CDR2 SYDVKM come from the germline V gene. The CDR3 loop spans 14 amino acids. The V end was cut by 10 bases, the J end by 5 bases, with 21 bases between. In nucleotides, the CDR3 is TGTGCCACCGGGGCAATCCTCCCCCCCCACGAGCAGTACTTC. Protein: CATGAILPPHEQYF.

J is TRBJ2-5 and V is TRBV7-2; D gene ambiguous. The V end lost 0 bases, the J end lost 4 bases, and 15 bases lay between the germline ends. This CDR3 contains 16 residues. Germline lookup yields CDR1 SGHTA and CDR2 FQGNSA. The CDR3 DNA reads TGTGCCAGCAGCTTAGCGTCCACTGGGGTAGGAGAGACCCAGTACTTC. Encoded protein: CASSLASTGVGETQYF.

This clonotype appeared a few times. This chain joins TRBV7-2 and TRBJ2-3; TRBD2 aligns across 7 bases. Germline lookup yields CDR1 SGHTA and CDR2 FQGNSA. With V trimmed by 1 base and J by 4 bases, 5 bases remained unmatched. The CDR3 has 15 amino acids. CDR3 nucleotide sequence: TGTGCCAGCAGCTTAGTCGGGAGGAGTCCAGATACGCAGTATTTT. Residues: CASSLVGRSPDTQYF.

The rearrangement uses TRBV7-9 and TRBJ1-1; TRBD1 matches at 7 bases. Germline values: CDR1 SEHNR, CDR2 FQNEAQ (reference sequence). After removal of 3 bases from V and 5 bases from J, the junction contained 6 bases not matched to a gene. This CDR3 contains 14 residues. The CDR3 reads CASSFKQGKTEAFF. The CDR3 nucleotides read TGTGCCAGCAGCTTCAAACAGGGGAAAACTGAAGCTTTCTTT.